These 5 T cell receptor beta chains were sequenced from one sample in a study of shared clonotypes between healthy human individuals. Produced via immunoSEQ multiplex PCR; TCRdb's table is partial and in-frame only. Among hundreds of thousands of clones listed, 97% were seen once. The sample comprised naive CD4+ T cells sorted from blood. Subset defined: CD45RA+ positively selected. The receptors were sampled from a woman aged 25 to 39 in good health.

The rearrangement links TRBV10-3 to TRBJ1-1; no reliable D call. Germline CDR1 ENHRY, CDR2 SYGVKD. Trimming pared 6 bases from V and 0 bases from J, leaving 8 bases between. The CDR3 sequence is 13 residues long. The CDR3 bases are TGTGCCATCAGAGGCAGGCTGAACACTGAAGCTTTCTTT. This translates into CAIRGRLNTEAFF.

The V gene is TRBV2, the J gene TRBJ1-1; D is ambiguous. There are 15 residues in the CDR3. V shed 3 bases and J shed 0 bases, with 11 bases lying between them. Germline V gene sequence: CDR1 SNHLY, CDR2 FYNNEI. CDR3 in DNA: TGTGCCAGCAGTGATCTGGGCGGGATGAACACTGAAGCTTTCTTT. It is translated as CASSDLGGMNTEAFF.

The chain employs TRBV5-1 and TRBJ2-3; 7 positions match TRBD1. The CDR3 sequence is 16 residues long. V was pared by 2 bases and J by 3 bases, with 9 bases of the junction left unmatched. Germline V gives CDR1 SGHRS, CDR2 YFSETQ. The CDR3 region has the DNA TGCGCCAGCAGCTTCCAGACAGGGATCAGTACAGATACGCAGTATTTT. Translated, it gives CASSFQTGISTDTQYF.

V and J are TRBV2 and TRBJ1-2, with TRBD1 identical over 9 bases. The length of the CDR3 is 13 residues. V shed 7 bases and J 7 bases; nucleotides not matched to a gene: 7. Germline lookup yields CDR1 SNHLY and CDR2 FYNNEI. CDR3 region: CASTPGQGLGYTF. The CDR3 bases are TGTGCCAGCACCCCGGGACAGGGTCTTGGCTACACCTTC.

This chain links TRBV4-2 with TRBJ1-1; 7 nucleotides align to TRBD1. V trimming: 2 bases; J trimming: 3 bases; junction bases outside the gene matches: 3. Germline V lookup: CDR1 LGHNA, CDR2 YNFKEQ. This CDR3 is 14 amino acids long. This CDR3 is CASSQQGEDTEAFF. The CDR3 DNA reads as TGTGCCAGCAGCCAACAGGGGGAGGACACTGAAGCTTTCTTT.